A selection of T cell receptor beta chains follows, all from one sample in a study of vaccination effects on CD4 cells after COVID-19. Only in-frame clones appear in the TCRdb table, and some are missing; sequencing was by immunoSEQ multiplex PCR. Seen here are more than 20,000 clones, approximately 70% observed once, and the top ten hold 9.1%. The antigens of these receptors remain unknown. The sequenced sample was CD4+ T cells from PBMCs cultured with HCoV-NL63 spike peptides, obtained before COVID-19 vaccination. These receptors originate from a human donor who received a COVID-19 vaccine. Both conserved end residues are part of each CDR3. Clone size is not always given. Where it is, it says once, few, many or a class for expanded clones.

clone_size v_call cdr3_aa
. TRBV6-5 CASKGGGKGNTEAFF
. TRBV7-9 CASSLGQGEEKLFF
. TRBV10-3 CAISEFEGPSYEQYF
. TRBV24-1 CATSDSRQSTDTQYF
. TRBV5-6 CASSLQGTNYGYTF
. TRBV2 CASSEGDRYVGYEQYF
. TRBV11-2 CASSRGGTFTGELFF
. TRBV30 CAWTGKSSYNEQFF
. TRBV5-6 CASSLRTVFSPLHF
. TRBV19 CASSMDASNQPQHF
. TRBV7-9 CASSLDGGSTGELFF
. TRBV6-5 CASSYSTRLGLETQYF
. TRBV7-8 CASSRDRGENTEAFF
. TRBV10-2 CASETSGGSGGTQYF
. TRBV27 CASRLAGGPYNEQFF
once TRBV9 CASSADPYSNQPQHF
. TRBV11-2 CASSFTLNTGELFF
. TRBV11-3 CASSLNLWETQYF
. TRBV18 CASSRGSNSPLHF
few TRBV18 CASSPGQENTEAFF
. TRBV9 CASSGRPGYEQYF
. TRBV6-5 CASRGTGEAFF
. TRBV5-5 CASSPILAGSYNEQFF
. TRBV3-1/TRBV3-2 CASSQGTSGEAQYF
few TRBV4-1 CASSQVMYQETQYF
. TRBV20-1 CSASQDPRGKTGELFF
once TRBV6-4 CASSDLPRDTQYF
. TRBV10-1 CASSDPSTNDRVTYNEQFF
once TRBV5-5 CASSLYQGGETQYF
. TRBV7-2 CASRQTGGANTGELFF
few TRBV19 CASSTDRGSSYTF
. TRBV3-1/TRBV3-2 CASSQVSHTIYF
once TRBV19 CASSIVTGGGYTF
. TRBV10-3 CATIEGDRANTEAFF
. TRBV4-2 CASSRGLAGGRSYNEQFF
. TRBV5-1 CASSLGAGGWQFF
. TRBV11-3 CASSWGLAGDNEQFF
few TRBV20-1 CSASTRGMYTEAFF
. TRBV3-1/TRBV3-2 CASSPPGLEETQYF
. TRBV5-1 CASSMTTSGANVLTF
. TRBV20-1 CSASGGASQPQHF
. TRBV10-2 CASSQQGETQYF
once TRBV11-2 CASSFLAAAGVYDTQYF
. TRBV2 CASKGEGYEQYF
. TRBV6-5 CASRGAGANVLTF
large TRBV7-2 CASSSFRTLNNEQFF
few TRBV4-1 CASRSGGAKFRTDTQYF